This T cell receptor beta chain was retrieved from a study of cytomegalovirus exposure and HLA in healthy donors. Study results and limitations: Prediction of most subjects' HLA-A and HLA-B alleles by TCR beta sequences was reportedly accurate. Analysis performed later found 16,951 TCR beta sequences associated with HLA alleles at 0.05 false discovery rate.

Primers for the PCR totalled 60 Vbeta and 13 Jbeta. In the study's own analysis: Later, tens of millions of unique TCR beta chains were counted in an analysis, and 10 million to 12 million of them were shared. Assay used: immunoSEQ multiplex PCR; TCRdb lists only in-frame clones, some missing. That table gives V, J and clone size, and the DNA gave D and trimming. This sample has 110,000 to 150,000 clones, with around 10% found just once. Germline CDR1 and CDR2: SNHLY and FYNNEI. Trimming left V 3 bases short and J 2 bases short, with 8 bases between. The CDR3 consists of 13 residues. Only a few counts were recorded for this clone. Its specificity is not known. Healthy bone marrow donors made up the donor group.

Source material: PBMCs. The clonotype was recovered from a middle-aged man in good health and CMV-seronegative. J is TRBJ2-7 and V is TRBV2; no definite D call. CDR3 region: CASSDRPTYEQYF. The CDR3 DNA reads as TGTGCCAGCAGTGACAGGCCCACCTACGAGCAGTACTTC.